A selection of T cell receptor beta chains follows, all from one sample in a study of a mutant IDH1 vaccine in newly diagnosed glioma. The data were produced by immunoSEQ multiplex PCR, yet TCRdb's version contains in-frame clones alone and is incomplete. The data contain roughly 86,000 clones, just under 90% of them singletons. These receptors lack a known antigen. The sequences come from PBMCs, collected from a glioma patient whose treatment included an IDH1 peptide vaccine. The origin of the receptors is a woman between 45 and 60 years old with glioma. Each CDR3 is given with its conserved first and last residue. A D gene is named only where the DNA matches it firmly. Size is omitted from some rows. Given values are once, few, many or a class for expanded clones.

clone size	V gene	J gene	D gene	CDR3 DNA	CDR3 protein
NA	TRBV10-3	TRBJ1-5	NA	TGTGCCATCAGTGATAGCAATCAGCCCCAGCATTTT	CAISDSNQPQHF
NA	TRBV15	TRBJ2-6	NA	TGTGCCACCAGCGGATCAAGAGCTAGGGGCACTGGGGCCAACGTCCTGACTTTC	CATSGSRARGTGANVLTF
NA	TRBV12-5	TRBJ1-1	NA	TGTGCTAGTGGCTTGGAGGGAGCCGGCACTGAAGCTTTCTTT	CASGLEGAGTEAFF
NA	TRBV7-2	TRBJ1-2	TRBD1	TGTGCCAGCAGCACGGGACAGGCGGGCTATGGCTACACCTTC	CASSTGQAGYGYTF
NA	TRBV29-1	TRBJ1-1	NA	TGCAGCGTGGGGCGGACTCTTGCTGAGAGAACTGAAGCTTTCTTT	CSVGRTLAERTEAFF
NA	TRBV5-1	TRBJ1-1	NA	TGCGCCAGCAGCGGGGGGCTCGAAGCTTTCTTT	CASSGGLEAFF
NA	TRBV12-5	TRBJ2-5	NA	TGTGCTAGTGGTTTGGGCAGGGGTATGGGTAGGGAGACCCAGTACTTC	CASGLGRGMGRETQYF
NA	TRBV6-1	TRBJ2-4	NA	TGTGCCAGCAGTGAGTGGACATGGGTAGCCAAAAACATTCAGTACTTC	CASSEWTWVAKNIQYF
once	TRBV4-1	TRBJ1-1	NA	TGCGCCAGCAGCCAAGGCGTAACTAACACTGAAGCTTTCTTT	CASSQGVTNTEAFF
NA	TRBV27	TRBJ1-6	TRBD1	TGTGCCAGCAGTTTACGGGACAGGGGTAATTCACCCCTCCACTTT	CASSLRDRGNSPLHF
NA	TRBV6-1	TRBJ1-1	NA	TGTGCCAGCAGTGAAGAAGCCTCGATCCTATTTGGAGCTTTCTTT	CASSEEASILFGAFF
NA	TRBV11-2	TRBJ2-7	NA	TGTGCCAGCAGCTTAGGCCTTTGGGACGGTTACTCCTACGAGCAGTACTTC	CASSLGLWDGYSYEQYF
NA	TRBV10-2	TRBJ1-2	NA	TGCGCCAGCAGCGAAGGAGCGTTTAACTATGGCTACACCTTC	CASSEGAFNYGYTF
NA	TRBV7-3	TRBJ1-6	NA	TGTGCCAGCTCCGAAAAGGCGAGCTCCTATAATTCACCCCTCCACTTT	CASSEKASSYNSPLHF
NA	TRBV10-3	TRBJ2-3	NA	TGTGCCATCAGTGAGCCGAATCAGGGGGATACGCAGTATTTT	CAISEPNQGDTQYF
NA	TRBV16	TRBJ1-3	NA	TGTGCCAGCAGCCCAGACAGTTCGCCTGGAAACACCATATATTTT	CASSPDSSPGNTIYF
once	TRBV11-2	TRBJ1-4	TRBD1	TGTGCCAGCAGCCTTCGGACAGGCAGTAATGAAAAACTGTTTTTT	CASSLRTGSNEKLFF
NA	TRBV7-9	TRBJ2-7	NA	TGTGCCAGCAGCTTAGTGTCCAACTACGAGCAGTACTTC	CASSLVSNYEQYF
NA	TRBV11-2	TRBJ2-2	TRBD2	TGTGCCAGCAGCTCCGGGACTAGCGGGAGGGTCGGGGAGCTGTTTTTT	CASSSGTSGRVGELFF
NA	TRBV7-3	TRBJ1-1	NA	TGTGCCAGCAGTCAAGGGGCCGGGCTTGAAGCTTTCTTT	CASSQGAGLEAFF
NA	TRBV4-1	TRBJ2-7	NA	TGCGCCAGCAGCCAAGATAGACAGATATCCTACGAGCAGTACTTC	CASSQDRQISYEQYF
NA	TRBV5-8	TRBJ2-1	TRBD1	TGTGCCAGCAGCGACAGGGGGCTATACAATGAGCAGTTCTTC	CASSDRGLYNEQFF